One sample yielded the 17 T cell receptor beta chains listed below, sequenced in a study of early T cells in non-severe SARS-CoV-2 infection. Via MiXCR, TCRdb re-called the 5' RACE reads, giving one row per CDR3 protein. The sample shows 88,000 or so distinct CDR3 sequences, about 15% of them seen only once. Sequences were obtained from whole blood. All receptors come from an adult who was a healthcare worker with PCR-confirmed SARS-CoV-2 infection or an uninfected control (not recorded which).

This clonotype was counted between two and nine times. V gene TRBV15 combines with J gene TRBJ2-7; D gene unclear. The germline V gene encodes CDR1 LNHNV and CDR2 YYDKDF (reference sequence). The CDR3 totals 15 residues. Trimming took off 0 bases at V and 3 bases at J, with 12 bases between the two ends. The CDR3 here is CATSREPQPSYEQYF. Written as DNA, the CDR3 is TGTGCCACCAGCAGAGAGCCCCAACCAAGCTACGAGCAGTACTTC. Complete variable domain (other parts from reference TRBV15 and TRBJ2-7): DAMVIQNPRYQVTQFGKPVTLSCSQTLNHNVMYWYQQKSSQAPKLLFHYYDKDFNNEADTPDNFQSRRPNTSFCFLDIRSPGLGDTAMYLCATSREPQPSYEQYFGPGTRLTVT.

The chain couples TRBV20-1 to TRBJ2-5; 10 bases are shared with TRBD2. Germline V gene sequence: CDR1 DFQATT, CDR2 SNEGSKA (reference sequence). V dropped 5 bases and J dropped 7; count of bases not matched to a gene: 7. This CDR3 is built from 13 residues. The CDR3 loop reads CSAAPASGGTQYF. CDR3 coding DNA: TGCAGTGCTGCACCGGCTAGCGGGGGGACCCAGTACTTC.

The chain has TRBV13 and TRBJ1-2; D gene ambiguous. V was cut by 3 bases and J by 6 bases, with 2 bases left in between. Germline CDR1 reads PRHDT; CDR2 reads FYEKMQ (reference sequence). The CDR3 runs to 10 residues. CDR3: CASSFDGYTF. The CDR3, as DNA: TGTGCCAGCAGCTTCGATGGCTACACCTTC. Full variable domain (rest looked up from reference TRBV13 and TRBJ1-2): AAGVIQSPRHLIKEKRETATLKCYPIPRHDTVYWYQQGPGQDPQFLISFYEKMQSDKGSIPDRFSAQQFSDYHSELNMSSLELGDSALYFCASSFDGYTFGSGTRLTVV.

This sequence joins TRBV2 and TRBJ2-2; D not certain. V shed 6 bases and J shed 2 bases, with 4 bases lying between them. Germline V gene data show CDR1 as SNHLY and CDR2 as FYNNEI. The CDR3 is 12 residues long. The DNA of the CDR3 is TGTGCCAGCAGCTTCAACACCGGGGAGCTGTTTTTT. This gives the protein CASSFNTGELFF.

This clonotype was recorded at least ten times. CDR3 nucleotides: TGTGCCAGCAGTTTAACTGAGCAGTTCTTC. The encoded protein is CASSLTEQFF. The rearrangement links TRBV12-3 or TRBV12-4 to TRBJ2-1; D gene unclear. The CDR3 sequence is 10 residues long. The V gene lost 2 bases and the J gene lost 9 bases, with 2 bases spanning the gap.

V usage is TRBV7-2 and J usage is TRBJ2-7; D gene uncertain. Trimming left V 1 base short and J 5 bases short, with 12 bases between. There are 14 residues in the CDR3. Germline V gene sequence: CDR1 SGHTA, CDR2 FQGNSA. CDR3 loop: CASSLETGRDEQYF. CDR3 DNA: TGTGCCAGCAGCTTAGAGACGGGTCGAGACGAGCAGTACTTC.

This clonotype was seen more than once but under ten times. The rearrangement links TRBV28 to TRBJ1-2; D is unclear. Trimming cost V 6 bases and J 7 bases, with 9 bases left between them. This CDR3 is built from 11 residues. Germline V gene lookup returns CDR1 MDHEN and CDR2 SYDVKM. The CDR3 coding sequence is TGTGCCAGCAGCCTAAGTTCTGGCTACACCTTC. Amino acid sequence: CASSLSSGYTF.

Remarks on this clonotype: A junction boundary mismatches the germline segment, possibly from a read error. This chain connects TRBV18 to TRBJ2-5; D unclear. The CDR3 loop spans 12 amino acids. In germline, CDR1 is KGHSH, CDR2 LQKENI. CDR3 sequence: CASSPYQESQYF. The DNA for the CDR3 is TGTGCCAGCTCACCATACCAAGAGTCCCAGTACTTC.

The chain employs TRBV9 and TRBJ2-1; tentatively, D is TRBD1 or TRBD2 (5 bases each). Trimming took 4 bases from V and 13 from J, leaving 21 bases between them. CDR3 size: 14 residues. Germline V CDR1 and CDR2: SGDLS, YYNGEE. The CDR3 protein is CASSTIGFRDHQFF. The CDR3 nucleotides read TGTGCCAGCAGCACGATTGGATTCAGGGACCATCAGTTCTTC.

In this sample, this clonotype turned up many times. The genes are TRBV7-9 and TRBJ2-7; 10 bases map to TRBD2. V was pared by 1 base and J by 5 bases, with 5 bases of the junction left unmatched. The CDR3 is made up of 15 amino acids. CDR1 and CDR2 from the germline V gene are SEHNR and FQNEAQ (reference sequence). The chain's CDR3 is CASSLGAGGPNEQYF. CDR3 bases: TGTGCCAGCAGCTTAGGAGCGGGAGGGCCTAACGAGCAGTACTTC.

This clonotype was seen a handful of times. This chain joins TRBV12-3 or TRBV12-4 and TRBJ1-5; D possibly corresponds to TRBD1 (6 bases). V was cut by 6 bases and J by 4 bases, with 16 bases left in between. The CDR3 contains 15 residues. The DNA of the CDR3 is TGTGCCAGCAGCCCGCGGGACAATGGGAATCAGCCCCAGCATTTT. Protein product: CASSPRDNGNQPQHF.

The chain is built from TRBV20-1 and TRBJ2-1; D is undetermined. Trimming shortened V by 1 base and J by 7 bases, and 14 bases separated the two germline ends. The length of the CDR3 is 14 residues. CDR1 DFQATT and CDR2 SNEGSKA come from the germline V gene (reference sequence). This CDR3 is CSARGRLRRNEQFF. The DNA of the CDR3 is TGCAGTGCTAGAGGGCGCCTGCGGAGAAATGAGCAGTTCTTC.

The chain links TRBV20-1 to TRBJ2-4; 11 bases align to TRBD2. Germline V CDR1 and CDR2: DFQATT, SNEGSKA (reference sequence). With 3 bases clipped from V and 6 bases from J, the junction kept 4 bases outside the gene matches. This CDR3 is 14 amino acids long. The CDR3: CSASLAGGLNIQYF. The CDR3 coding sequence is TGCAGTGCTAGCTTAGCGGGAGGGTTAAACATTCAGTACTTC.

As concerns this clonotype: Germline and junction disagree at one end, which may indicate a read error. This chain connects TRBV28 to TRBJ2-7, with D uncertain. Germline lookup yields CDR1 MDHEN and CDR2 SYDVKM. The CDR3 has 12 amino acids. The CDR3 reads CVSSPQPYEQYF. The CDR3 DNA reads TGTGTCAGCAGCCCCCAACCCTACGAGCAGTACTTC.

This clonotype was counted between two and nine times. The chain's CDR3 is CSAFRGPEAFF. The CDR3 DNA reads as TGCAGCGCTTTTAGAGGCCCTGAAGCTTTCTTT. The rearrangement joins TRBV29-1 to TRBJ1-1; D gene unclear. The CDR3 has 11 residues. V lost 7 bases and J lost 6, with 12 bases in between. CDR1 and CDR2 from the germline V gene are SQVTM and ANQGSEA.

The V call is TRBV7-2, the J call TRBJ2-7, with no clear D. The CDR3 is made up of 12 amino acids. Germline V CDR1 and CDR2: SGHTA, FQGNSA. Trimming pared 1 base from V and 6 bases from J, leaving 7 bases between. In DNA form, the CDR3 reads TGTGCCAGCAGCTTAGTGGCGCGCGAGCAGTACTTC. Encoded protein: CASSLVAREQYF. The entire variable domain, with the rest obtained from reference TRBV7-2 and TRBJ2-7, is as follows: GAGVSQSPSNKVTEKGKDVELRCDPISGHTALYWYRQSLGQGLEFLIYFQGNSAPDKSGLPSDRFSAERTGGSVSTLTIQRTQQEDSAVYLCASSLVAREQYFGPGTRLTVT.

This clonotype has a handful of counts. V gene TRBV9 combines with J gene TRBJ1-1; D is unresolved. The CDR3 is 13 amino acids. V shed 4 bases and J shed 5 bases, with 12 bases lying between them. CDR1 is SGDLS and CDR2 is YYNGEE in the germline V gene. Here the CDR3 DNA reads TGTGCCAGCAGCTTTGGTCCGTGGACTGAAGCTTTCTTT. Amino acid sequence: CASSFGPWTEAFF.